A selection of T cell receptor beta chains follows, all from one sample in a study of radiotherapy plus CTLA-4 blockade in lung cancer. Libraries were prepared by immunoSEQ multiplex PCR; TCRdb keeps only in-frame clonotypes and omits some of them. Here the sample spans tens of thousands of clones, 72% being singletons. The sample in question was peripheral blood, obtained from a patient treated with radiotherapy plus ipilimumab. The receptors derive from a human donor with non-small cell lung cancer whose response to radiotherapy plus ipilimumab could not be evaluated. Each CDR3 is given with its conserved first and last residue. Fields, in order: J gene, clone size, V gene, D gene, CDR3 protein, CDR3 DNA. The D gene is left open where the match is weak. The size of a clone is reported for some rows only, either as once, few or many, or as a class for expanded clones.

J gene: TRBJ2-3; clone size: .; V gene: TRBV19; D gene: TRBD1; CDR3 protein: CASSEGAGTDTQYF; CDR3 DNA: TGTGCCAGTAGTGAGGGGGCTGGCACAGATACGCAGTATTTT
J gene: TRBJ2-1; clone size: .; V gene: TRBV7-2; D gene: TRBD2; CDR3 protein: CASSLVGTSGVF; CDR3 DNA: TGTGCCAGCAGCTTAGTGGGGACTAGCGGTGTCTTC
J gene: TRBJ1-6; clone size: .; V gene: TRBV7-8; D gene: TRBD1; CDR3 protein: CARSLLDRVNSPLHF; CDR3 DNA: TGTGCCCGCAGCTTATTGGACAGGGTGAATTCACCCCTCCACTTT
J gene: TRBJ1-2; clone size: once; V gene: TRBV7-6; D gene: .; CDR3 protein: CASSLNRASGVYTF; CDR3 DNA: TGTGCCAGCAGCTTAAACAGGGCCTCCGGAGTGTACACCTTC
J gene: TRBJ1-2; clone size: few; V gene: TRBV19; D gene: .; CDR3 protein: CASSWESYGYTF; CDR3 DNA: TGTGCCAGTAGTTGGGAGAGTTATGGCTACACCTTC
J gene: TRBJ1-1; clone size: few; V gene: TRBV7-2; D gene: .; CDR3 protein: CASSRHQGNTEAFF; CDR3 DNA: TGTGCCAGCAGCAGGCACCAGGGGAACACTGAAGCTTTCTTT
J gene: TRBJ1-2; clone size: few; V gene: TRBV18; D gene: .; CDR3 protein: CASSHGNYGYTF; CDR3 DNA: TGTGCCAGCTCACACGGGAACTATGGCTACACCTTC
J gene: TRBJ1-1; clone size: .; V gene: TRBV27; D gene: .; CDR3 protein: CASSFGEYLNTEAFF; CDR3 DNA: TGTGCCAGCAGTTTTGGGGAGTATTTAAACACTGAAGCTTTCTTT
J gene: TRBJ2-5; clone size: .; V gene: TRBV2; D gene: TRBD1; CDR3 protein: CASLVFGTGETQYF; CDR3 DNA: TGTGCCAGCCTGGTCTTCGGGACAGGGGAGACCCAGTACTTC
J gene: TRBJ1-1; clone size: .; V gene: TRBV7-7; D gene: .; CDR3 protein: CASSRIDEGGEAFF; CDR3 DNA: TGTGCCAGCAGCCGTATTGACGAAGGGGGTGAAGCTTTCTTT
J gene: TRBJ1-2; clone size: .; V gene: TRBV30; D gene: .; CDR3 protein: CAWSVQEGRYTF; CDR3 DNA: TGTGCCTGGAGTGTTCAAGAGGGCCGCTACACCTTC
J gene: TRBJ1-1; clone size: .; V gene: TRBV6-4; D gene: .; CDR3 protein: CASSVAENTEAFF; CDR3 DNA: TGTGCCAGCAGTGTGGCAGAGAACACTGAAGCTTTCTTT
J gene: TRBJ1-2; clone size: once; V gene: TRBV7-9; D gene: TRBD1; CDR3 protein: CASSLADRDGYTF; CDR3 DNA: TGTGCCAGCAGCTTAGCAGACAGGGATGGCTACACCTTC
J gene: TRBJ2-3; clone size: .; V gene: TRBV6-4; D gene: TRBD1; CDR3 protein: CASSGGQGSATDTQYF; CDR3 DNA: TGTGCCAGCAGTGGGGGACAGGGGTCGGCAACAGATACGCAGTATTTT
J gene: TRBJ2-7; clone size: .; V gene: TRBV18; D gene: .; CDR3 protein: CASSPNSIGSSYEQYF; CDR3 DNA: TGTGCCAGCTCACCCAACAGCATCGGGAGCTCCTACGAGCAGTACTTC
J gene: TRBJ2-1; clone size: .; V gene: TRBV19; D gene: TRBD2; CDR3 protein: CASSKRLAGGNEQFF; CDR3 DNA: TGTGCCAGTAGTAAACGACTAGCGGGAGGTAATGAGCAGTTCTTC
J gene: TRBJ1-3; clone size: .; V gene: TRBV7-9; D gene: .; CDR3 protein: CASSLLRGTSYSGNTIYF; CDR3 DNA: TGTGCCAGCAGCTTGTTAAGGGGGACATCCTACTCTGGAAACACCATATATTTT
J gene: TRBJ2-2; clone size: .; V gene: TRBV28; D gene: TRBD2; CDR3 protein: CASSTGLAGGPNTGELFF; CDR3 DNA: TGTGCCAGCAGTACGGGACTAGCGGGGGGCCCGAACACCGGGGAGCTGTTTTTT
J gene: TRBJ1-2; clone size: .; V gene: TRBV6-5; D gene: .; CDR3 protein: CASSYSPRTAYGYTF; CDR3 DNA: TGTGCCAGCAGTTACTCCCCGCGGACAGCCTATGGCTACACCTTC
J gene: TRBJ2-1; clone size: .; V gene: TRBV6-4; D gene: .; CDR3 protein: CASSPGIWYEQFF; CDR3 DNA: TGTGCCAGCAGTCCAGGAATCTGGTATGAGCAGTTCTTC
J gene: TRBJ2-7; clone size: .; V gene: TRBV2; D gene: TRBD1; CDR3 protein: CAAGQGGYEQYF; CDR3 DNA: TGTGCCGCAGGACAGGGGGGCTACGAGCAGTACTTC
J gene: TRBJ2-3; clone size: .; V gene: TRBV6-4; D gene: .; CDR3 protein: CASSARSTDTQYF; CDR3 DNA: TGTGCCAGCAGTGCCCGGAGCACAGATACGCAGTATTTT
J gene: TRBJ2-3; clone size: few; V gene: TRBV7-2; D gene: .; CDR3 protein: CASRAGGPGPDTQYF; CDR3 DNA: TGTGCCAGCAGGGCCGGGGGGCCAGGCCCAGATACGCAGTATTTT
J gene: TRBJ1-4; clone size: .; V gene: TRBV19; D gene: .; CDR3 protein: CASSWGGPFGANEKLFF; CDR3 DNA: TGTGCCAGTAGTTGGGGGGGCCCGTTCGGAGCTAATGAAAAACTGTTTTTT
J gene: TRBJ2-1; clone size: .; V gene: TRBV9; D gene: .; CDR3 protein: CASSVDSNNEQFF; CDR3 DNA: TGTGCCAGCAGCGTAGACTCTAACAATGAGCAGTTCTTC
J gene: TRBJ1-2; clone size: .; V gene: TRBV10-1; D gene: .; CDR3 protein: CASSESSEWYGYTF; CDR3 DNA: TGCGCCAGCAGTGAGTCAAGCGAGTGGTATGGCTACACCTTC
J gene: TRBJ1-2; clone size: .; V gene: TRBV18; D gene: .; CDR3 protein: CASSAGSGYTF; CDR3 DNA: TGTGCCAGCTCGGCGGGTAGTGGCTACACCTTC
J gene: TRBJ2-5; clone size: .; V gene: TRBV2; D gene: .; CDR3 protein: CASSRTSSQETQYF; CDR3 DNA: TGTGCCAGCAGTCGTACTAGCTCCCAAGAGACCCAGTACTTC
J gene: TRBJ2-5; clone size: once; V gene: TRBV9; D gene: .; CDR3 protein: CASSVSGQETQYF; CDR3 DNA: TGTGCCAGCAGCGTTAGCGGCCAAGAGACCCAGTACTTC
J gene: TRBJ2-1; clone size: .; V gene: TRBV5-1; D gene: TRBD2; CDR3 protein: CASSLALAASYNEQFF; CDR3 DNA: TGCGCCAGCAGCTTGGCACTAGCGGCCTCCTACAATGAGCAGTTCTTC
J gene: TRBJ1-2; clone size: .; V gene: TRBV18; D gene: .; CDR3 protein: CASSPLFIRVILGRGNYGYTF; CDR3 DNA: TGTGCCAGCTCACCACTTTTCATAAGAGTGATCCTCGGTCGGGGTAACTATGGCTACACCTTC